This record covers a single T cell receptor beta chain. The sample is drawn from a study of shared clonotypes between healthy human individuals. Terminally differentiated effector memory CD45RA+ cells were excluded from the naive CD8 cells, which were CD45RO-negative and positively selected for CCR7. This CDR3 has 14 residues. Trimming pared 6 bases from V and 0 bases from J, leaving 12 bases between. CDR1 MNHEY and CDR2 SVGAGI come from the germline V gene. Sequenced by immunoSEQ multiplex PCR; TCRdb stores in-frame clones only, minus some. The data show some 2,100,000 clones, approximately 94% seen once.

The TCR was taken from a man aged 18 to 29 in good health. Some clones in this sample may be carry-over from other donors' samples. Sequenced input: naive CD8+ T cells from PBMCs. The genes are TRBV6-5 and TRBJ2-7; D remains unclear. This chain's CDR3 is CASSYDKSSYEQYF. CDR3 bases: TGTGCCAGCAGCTACGACAAGAGCTCCTACGAGCAGTACTTC.